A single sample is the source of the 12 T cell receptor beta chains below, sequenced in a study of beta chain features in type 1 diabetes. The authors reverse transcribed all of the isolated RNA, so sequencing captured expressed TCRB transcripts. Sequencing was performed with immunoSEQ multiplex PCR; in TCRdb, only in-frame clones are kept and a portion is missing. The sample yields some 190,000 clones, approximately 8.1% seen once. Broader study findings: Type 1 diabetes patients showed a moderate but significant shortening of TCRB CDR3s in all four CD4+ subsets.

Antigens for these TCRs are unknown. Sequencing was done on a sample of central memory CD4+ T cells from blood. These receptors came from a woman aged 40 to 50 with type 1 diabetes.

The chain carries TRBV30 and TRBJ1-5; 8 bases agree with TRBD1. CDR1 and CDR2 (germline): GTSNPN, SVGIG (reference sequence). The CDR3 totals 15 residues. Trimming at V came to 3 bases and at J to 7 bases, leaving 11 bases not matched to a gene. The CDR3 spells CAWSARGRGKQPQHF. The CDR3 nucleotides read TGTGCCTGGAGCGCCAGGGGGCGCGGGAAACAGCCCCAGCATTTT.

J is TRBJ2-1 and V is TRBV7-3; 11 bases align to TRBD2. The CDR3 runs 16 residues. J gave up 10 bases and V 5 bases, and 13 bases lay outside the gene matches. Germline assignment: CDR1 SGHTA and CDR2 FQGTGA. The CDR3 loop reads CASSEGLLAGGGEQFF. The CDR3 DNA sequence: TGTGCCAGCAGCGAAGGTCTTCTAGCGGGAGGAGGGGAGCAGTTCTTC.

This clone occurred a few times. The CDR3 nucleotides are TGTGCCAGCAGCCATACAGGAGGGTCGGTTGGCTACACCTTC. This encodes CASSHTGGSVGYTF. The V call is TRBV11-1, the J call TRBJ1-2; TRBD1 might be the D (5 bases). CDR3 size: 14 residues. The germline V gene has CDR1 SGHAT and CDR2 FQDESV (reference sequence). With 5 bases removed from V and 7 bases from J, the gap between germline ends came to 17 bases.

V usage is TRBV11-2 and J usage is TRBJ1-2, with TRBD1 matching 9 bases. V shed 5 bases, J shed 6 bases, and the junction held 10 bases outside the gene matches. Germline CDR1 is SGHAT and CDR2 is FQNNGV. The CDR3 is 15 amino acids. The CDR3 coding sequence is TGTGCCAGCAGCCAAACCGGACAGGGGATGAATGGCTACACCTTC. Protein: CASSQTGQGMNGYTF.

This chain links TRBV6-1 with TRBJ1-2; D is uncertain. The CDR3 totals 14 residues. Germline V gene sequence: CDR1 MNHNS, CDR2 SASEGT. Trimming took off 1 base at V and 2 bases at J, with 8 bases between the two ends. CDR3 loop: CASSEGGSNYGYTF. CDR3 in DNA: TGTGCCAGCAGTGAAGGAGGCAGCAACTATGGCTACACCTTC.

CDR3 sequence (DNA): TGTGCCAGCAGCCAAGATAGTAACGGAAAACTGTTTTTT. It codes for CASSQDSNGKLFF. V usage is TRBV16 and J usage is TRBJ1-4; D is undetermined. The CDR3 covers 13 residues. The ends were cut back, 2 bases at V and 10 bases at J, with 11 bases in the middle. Germline assignment: CDR1 KGHSY and CDR2 FQNENV.

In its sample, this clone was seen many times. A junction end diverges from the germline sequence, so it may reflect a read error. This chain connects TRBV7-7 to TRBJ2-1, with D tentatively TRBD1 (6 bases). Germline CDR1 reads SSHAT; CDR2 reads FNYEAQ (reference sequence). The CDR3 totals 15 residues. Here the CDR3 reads CASSPNRESYNEQFF. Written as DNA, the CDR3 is TGTGCTAGCAGCCCCAACAGGGAATCCTACAATGAGCAGTTCTTC.

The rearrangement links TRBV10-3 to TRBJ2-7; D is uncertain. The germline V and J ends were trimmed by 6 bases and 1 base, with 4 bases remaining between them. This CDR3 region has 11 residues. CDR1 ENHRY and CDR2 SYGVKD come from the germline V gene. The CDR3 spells CAISGSYEQYF. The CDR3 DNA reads TGTGCCATCAGCGGGTCCTACGAGCAGTACTTC.

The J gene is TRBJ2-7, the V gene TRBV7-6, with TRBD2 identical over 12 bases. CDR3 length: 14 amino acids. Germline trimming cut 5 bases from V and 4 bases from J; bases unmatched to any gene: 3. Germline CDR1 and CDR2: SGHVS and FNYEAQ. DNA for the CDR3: TGTGCCAGCAGCCAGACTAGCGGGGGTTACGAGCAGTACTTC. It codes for CASSQTSGGYEQYF.

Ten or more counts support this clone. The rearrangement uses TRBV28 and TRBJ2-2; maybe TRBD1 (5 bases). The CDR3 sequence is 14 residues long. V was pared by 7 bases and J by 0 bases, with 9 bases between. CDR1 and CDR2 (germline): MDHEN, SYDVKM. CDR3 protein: CASKGVTNTGELFF. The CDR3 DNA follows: TGTGCCAGCAAAGGGGTGACGAACACCGGGGAGCTGTTTTTT.

CDR3 sequence: CASSILRTGGAPEAFF. In DNA, the CDR3 is TGTGCCAGTAGTATCCTTCGTACAGGGGGCGCACCTGAAGCTTTCTTT. This sequence joins TRBV19 and TRBJ1-1; 9 nucleotides align to TRBD1. Losses at the gene ends were 3 bases for V and 6 bases for J; bases not matched to a gene: 11. Germline V gives CDR1 LNHDA, CDR2 SQIVND (reference sequence). This CDR3 contains 16 residues.

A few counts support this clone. The DNA for the CDR3 is TGTGCCAGCAGCCCGGTAAGGGGTGATGAGCAGTTCTTC. This codes for CASSPVRGDEQFF. This chain uses TRBV7-3 with TRBJ2-1; tentatively, D is TRBD1 (5 bases). Trimming took off 5 bases at V and 8 bases at J, with 13 bases between the two ends. The CDR3 runs to 13 residues. Germline loops: CDR1 SGHTA, CDR2 FQGTGA.